The clone carrying this T cell receptor (beta chain) was observed many times. These data come from a study of blood T cell repertoires in COVID-19. The CDR3 totals 12 residues. Between the trimmed V and J ends, which lost 4 bases and 12 bases, there was a span of 14 bases. The V gene's germline CDR1 is SGHRS and CDR2 YFSETQ. Clones were sequenced by immunoSEQ multiplex PCR, and TCRdb holds only the in-frame ones, with some missing. Of 200,000 to 300,000 clones detected, approximately 83% appear once; the ten largest clones hold over 4.5%. The sequenced material came from peripheral blood. The V and J genes are TRBV5-1 and TRBJ2-1, with D maybe TRBD2 (6 bases). The source of this sequence is a human donor in a cohort sampled during active COVID-19. CDR3 in amino acids: CASSVRGTRQFF. The CDR3 region has the DNA TGCGCCAGCAGCGTTCGAGGGACTCGGCAGTTCTTC.